This is a list of T cell receptor beta chains from one sample in a study of T-cell reconstitution after alpha-beta-depleted transplantation in children. TCRdb re-analysed the PCR reads in MiXCR, keeping a single row per CDR3 protein. The table lists hundreds of thousands of distinct CDR3 sequences, around 14% of them singletons. The sample here was PBMCs, taken before TCRalphabeta/CD19-depleted stem cell transplant. The receptors here all came from a girl aged 2 to 10 with congenital amegakaryocytic thrombocytopenia, due to receive a stem cell transplant. Both conserved end residues are part of each CDR3. A D gene is named only where the DNA matches it firmly. Some rows mark clone size as missing; the rest say once, few, many or name a class of expanded clone.

d_gene: .; abundance: many; v_gene: TRBV29-1; j_gene: TRBJ2-7; CDR3nt: TGCAGCGTTGAGGCAGGGGCGTACGAGCAGTACTTC; CDR3aa: CSVEAGAYEQYF
d_gene: .; abundance: .; v_gene: TRBV10-3; j_gene: TRBJ1-2; CDR3nt: TGTGCCATCAGTGACCCCGGATCGGAGGGTAATGGCTACACCTTC; CDR3aa: CAISDPGSEGNGYTF
d_gene: .; abundance: many; v_gene: TRBV20-1; j_gene: TRBJ2-2; CDR3nt: TGCAGTGCTAGAATGGGCGGTTCGTTTACCGGGGAGCTGTTTTTT; CDR3aa: CSARMGGSFTGELFF
d_gene: TRBD1; abundance: few; v_gene: TRBV20-1; j_gene: TRBJ2-3; CDR3nt: TGCAGTGCTCTAGAGGACAGGCCCCTTTATCGACCCTTTATTACAGATACGCAGTATTTT; CDR3aa: CSALEDRPLYRPFITDTQYF
d_gene: .; abundance: .; v_gene: TRBV5-1; j_gene: TRBJ2-7; CDR3nt: TGCGCCAGCAGCTTGGAACCCAGGGGCTCAAATTACGAGCAGTACTTC; CDR3aa: CASSLEPRGSNYEQYF
d_gene: .; abundance: many; v_gene: TRBV12-3/TRBV12-4; j_gene: TRBJ1-1; CDR3nt: TGTGCCAGCAGTTTTACAGGGCGGTGGACTGAAGCTTTCTTT; CDR3aa: CASSFTGRWTEAFF
d_gene: TRBD1; abundance: many; v_gene: TRBV5-1; j_gene: TRBJ2-3; CDR3nt: TGCGCCAGCAGCTTGGGGAGTAGGGGGCGAGGAGATACGCAGTATTTT; CDR3aa: CASSLGSRGRGDTQYF
d_gene: TRBD1; abundance: many; v_gene: TRBV6-1; j_gene: TRBJ1-5; CDR3nt: TGTGCCAGCAGGGGGGACAGTCAGCCCCAGCATTTT; CDR3aa: CASRGDSQPQHF
d_gene: TRBD2; abundance: many; v_gene: TRBV7-2; j_gene: TRBJ2-3; CDR3nt: TGTGCCAGCAGCACGGGACTAGCGGTCACAGATACGCAGTATTTT; CDR3aa: CASSTGLAVTDTQYF
d_gene: .; abundance: many; v_gene: TRBV5-1; j_gene: TRBJ2-1; CDR3nt: TGCGCCAGCTTCGGGGCAGCGGGCTCCTACAATGAGCAGTTCTTC; CDR3aa: CASFGAAGSYNEQFF
d_gene: .; abundance: many; v_gene: TRBV7-6; j_gene: TRBJ1-1; CDR3nt: TGTGCCAGCTCCGGCCCGGGAGCTGAAGCTTTCTTT; CDR3aa: CASSGPGAEAFF
d_gene: .; abundance: few; v_gene: TRBV27; j_gene: TRBJ1-2; CDR3nt: TGTGCCAGCGGAGAACAGGCTCTCTATGGCTACACCTTC; CDR3aa: CASGEQALYGYTF
d_gene: TRBD2; abundance: .; v_gene: TRBV12-3/TRBV12-4; j_gene: TRBJ2-3; CDR3nt: TGTGCCAGCACCCTAGGACTAGCGGCGACAGATACGCAGTATTTT; CDR3aa: CASTLGLAATDTQYF
d_gene: TRBD1; abundance: many; v_gene: TRBV5-1; j_gene: TRBJ1-5; CDR3nt: TGCGCCAGCAGCTTCACGACAGGGGGCAATCAGCCCCAGCATTTT; CDR3aa: CASSFTTGGNQPQHF
d_gene: .; abundance: many; v_gene: TRBV20-1; j_gene: TRBJ2-2; CDR3nt: TGCAGTGCCCTGAGGGGGACATCGCATATGTTTTTT; CDR3aa: CSALRGTSHMFF
d_gene: .; abundance: many; v_gene: TRBV12-3/TRBV12-4; j_gene: TRBJ2-1; CDR3nt: TGTGCCAGCAGTCCTACCTTCATGTACAATGAGCAGTTCTTC; CDR3aa: CASSPTFMYNEQFF
d_gene: .; abundance: .; v_gene: TRBV20-1; j_gene: TRBJ2-1; CDR3nt: TGCAGTGCTAGAGGCCTGGACAATGAGCAGTTCTTC; CDR3aa: CSARGLDNEQFF
d_gene: TRBD2; abundance: many; v_gene: TRBV27; j_gene: TRBJ2-7; CDR3nt: TGTGCCAGCAGATACGGGACTAGCGGAACCTACGAGCAGTACTTC; CDR3aa: CASRYGTSGTYEQYF
d_gene: TRBD2; abundance: .; v_gene: TRBV12-3/TRBV12-4; j_gene: TRBJ2-1; CDR3nt: TGTGCCAGCAGTCCCCGACTAGCGGAGTACAATGAGCAGTTCTTC; CDR3aa: CASSPRLAEYNEQFF
d_gene: TRBD2; abundance: many; v_gene: TRBV28; j_gene: TRBJ2-1; CDR3nt: TGTGCCAGCCAAGTCCAAAGCGGGAGGCCGCCGAGGGATGAGCAGTTCTTC; CDR3aa: CASQVQSGRPPRDEQFF
d_gene: .; abundance: .; v_gene: TRBV7-2; j_gene: TRBJ2-7; CDR3nt: TGTGCCAGCAGCTTAAGTCTAGCGAGGCCCCGAGGCTACGAGCAGTACTTC; CDR3aa: CASSLSLARPRGYEQYF
d_gene: TRBD2; abundance: .; v_gene: TRBV20-1; j_gene: TRBJ2-3; CDR3nt: TGCAGTGCCAGAAGCGGGAGTAATTCGCAGTATTTT; CDR3aa: CSARSGSNSQYF
d_gene: .; abundance: many; v_gene: TRBV15; j_gene: TRBJ2-3; CDR3nt: TGTGCCACCAGCAGAGGGGGGCAGGGCGCAGATACGCAGTATTTT; CDR3aa: CATSRGGQGADTQYF
d_gene: TRBD2; abundance: many; v_gene: TRBV20-1; j_gene: TRBJ2-7; CDR3nt: TGCAGTGCTAGTCCCGGGACTAGCGGATACGAGCAGTACTTC; CDR3aa: CSASPGTSGYEQYF
d_gene: .; abundance: many; v_gene: TRBV5-1; j_gene: TRBJ1-6; CDR3nt: TGCGCCAGCAGCTTGGGGGGGGCTCCGAATTCACCCCTCCACTTT; CDR3aa: CASSLGGAPNSPLHF
d_gene: .; abundance: .; v_gene: TRBV12-3/TRBV12-4; j_gene: TRBJ1-2; CDR3nt: TGTGCCAGCAGTTTAGCCAGGGGAGGTGGCTACACCTTC; CDR3aa: CASSLARGGGYTF
d_gene: TRBD2; abundance: many; v_gene: TRBV20-1; j_gene: TRBJ2-1; CDR3nt: TGCAGTGCTCCACGTGTTAGCGGGAGGGCGAATGAGCAGTTCTTC; CDR3aa: CSAPRVSGRANEQFF
d_gene: .; abundance: many; v_gene: TRBV12-5; j_gene: TRBJ2-1; CDR3nt: TGTGCTAGTGGTTTGGTACTGGTTGCGGCTCACAGCTCCTACAATGAGCAGTTCTTC; CDR3aa: CASGLVLVAAHSSYNEQFF
d_gene: TRBD2; abundance: .; v_gene: TRBV7-2; j_gene: TRBJ2-1; CDR3nt: TGTGCCAGCAGCTTGGGTGTCGGGGGGTACAATGAGCAGTTCTTC; CDR3aa: CASSLGVGGYNEQFF
d_gene: TRBD1; abundance: few; v_gene: TRBV29-1; j_gene: TRBJ2-1; CDR3nt: TGCAGCGTTGATCGTAGGACAGGGATGAATGAGCAGTTCTTC; CDR3aa: CSVDRRTGMNEQFF
d_gene: .; abundance: few; v_gene: TRBV28; j_gene: TRBJ2-7; CDR3nt: TGTGCCAGCAGTTTACCCAACTACGAGCAGTACTTC; CDR3aa: CASSLPNYEQYF